This T cell receptor (beta chain) derives from a study of PD-1 blockade in classical Hodgkin lymphoma. Study information: Each patient was given nivolumab 3 mg/kg through a vein every 2 weeks. Study conclusions and caveats: Significant TCR diversity gains by C4D1 occurred in CD4+ but not CD8+ cells. Nivolumab starters within 1 year of ASCT were excluded. Why repertoires differed is undefined; disease activity or prior therapy possibly contributed.

Produced via immunoSEQ multiplex PCR; TCRdb's table is partial and in-frame only. This sample yields roughly 48,000 clones, of which approximately 89% are seen a single time; around 6.5% belongs to the top ten. This clone was counted only a few times. What it recognizes is unknown. CDR3 size: 15 residues. Per germline, CDR1 SGHTA and CDR2 FQGNSA. Trimming took 1 base from V and 4 from J, leaving 14 bases between them. As for time point: cycle 4 day 1 (C4D1), after five to seven weeks of nivolumab. No patient escaped relapse after autologous stem cell transplantation, and brentuximab vedotin exposure varied.

The sample was peripheral blood mononuclear cells (PBMCs), taken before the fourth cycle of nivolumab. This rearrangement joins TRBV7-2 to TRBJ2-7; tentative D call: TRBD1 (5 bases). The origin of this receptor is a human donor with classical Hodgkin lymphoma. The CDR3 DNA reads TGTGCCAGCAGCTTAGGGTCCGCCAGGGTTTACGAGCAGTACTTC. Its translation: CASSLGSARVYEQYF.